This T cell receptor beta chain was sequenced in a study of Graves' ophthalmopathy and Graves' hyperthyroidism (dated by TCRdb to between 2017 and 2018). For the wider study: Peripheral blood was collected before any treatment was given, at the time of initial diagnosis. The independent validation cohort included 18 to 20 hyperthyroidism patients plus 17 patients who later progressed from hyperthyroidism to ophthalmopathy. To tell Graves' ophthalmopathy apart from Graves' hyperthyroidism, and to predict which patients would progress to ophthalmopathy, the study relied on TCR beta repertoire signatures. A discovery set of about 99 patients (roughly 43 ophthalmopathy, 55 to 60 stable hyperthyroidism) was enrolled to explore V-J signatures distinguishing ophthalmopathy from hyperthyroidism. For training and testing, the 100 or so patients in the discovery cohort were randomly divided in a 7:3 ratio. In roughly 6 hyperthyroidism patients, the T-cell repertoires found in thyroid tissue were compared with those found in blood. Once sampling was done, hyperthyroidism patients were given methimazole at a starting dose of 30 mg daily, while ophthalmopathy patients were given high-dose intravenous methylprednisolone. In total, some 140 blood samples were TCR-sequenced: approximately 42 ophthalmopathy, 75 hyperthyroidism and 17 hyperthyroidism-to-ophthalmopathy patients.

The ophthalmopathy patients had moderately to severely active disease, with a Clinical Activity Score of 3 or higher, a NOSPECS grade of 4 or higher, and a disease duration of less than 3 months. Anyone with other autoimmune diseases, uncontrolled infections, pregnancy or lactation was excluded from the study. Diagnosis was based on clinical symptoms, serum thyroxine, TRAb, thyroid ultrasound and orbital computed tomography. Using Ficoll-Paque density gradient centrifugation, PBMCs were isolated from 8.5 to 10 ml of fresh peripheral blood. Total RNA was extracted with Trizol reagent and quality-checked on an Agilent 2100 Bioanalyzer. The germline V gene (reference sequence) provides CDR1 DFQATT and CDR2 SNEGSKA. The V end loses 0 bases and the J end loses 0 bases, and a stretch of 15 bases separates them. Inclusive of the bounding cysteine and phenylalanine, the CDR3 is 18 residues long. The read is trimmed to its CDR3 DNA, 54 bases read in frame from base 1.

For repertoire sequencing, TCR beta CDR3 regions were amplified from RNA transcripts. A first-round RT-PCR used HTBI primers with the Qiagen OneStep RT-PCR kit, followed by a second-round multiplex PCR, size selection and purification. Sequencing of the libraries was carried out on an Illumina HiSeq2000 in paired-end mode with 100 bp reads. In the authors' own workflow: SOAPnuke was used to process the reads, removing any read that contained adapters or uncalled bases, had a mean Phred below 15, or lacked an exact match to the constant primer or identifier. High-quality paired reads were merged with COPE v1.2.5. Each unique nucleotide sequence was defined as a clonotype, and clonotypes were aligned to IMGT TRB V, D and J references with MiTCR v1.1. The analysis was limited to V-J combinations with a frequency above 0.0001, which together covered roughly 99% of repertoires. For each V-J combination, a TCR clonal expansion and chaos score was defined as the ratio of F50 clonal expansion to chaos observed in the TCRdist matrix. Welch's t-statistics and random forest were used to narrow the features down to around 13 V-J combinations, which were then fed into a naive Bayes classifier. Thyroid-blood repertoire similarity was quantified with the Morisita-Horn index. TCRdb trimmed the raw reads at Q25, called clones with MiXCR and kept productive beta chains. Each entry merges the rows of one CDR3 protein and shows their most common DNA and genes. None of the V and J calls come from the authors' own analysis; TCRdb made them. The sample profile shows about 210,000 distinct CDR3 sequences; 25% to 30% of them were found once. Together, the top ten hold approximately 9.1% of the sample.

This clonotype was counted many times. The antigen it recognizes is unknown. No base qualities exist here, and no much larger clone lies one base off it. Study-wide conclusions, independent of this receptor: Sample size was not predetermined statistically, and investigators were not blinded to group allocation. Most of the expanded thyroid clonotypes with a frequency above 0.001 were also detected in blood, and it was suggested that the thyroid immune response may be reflected by blood repertoires. In validation, the model predicted ophthalmopathy progression with more than 55% sensitivity and 72% to 80% specificity; around twelve predicted patients were CT-confirmed with GO in a median of around 6 months. Ophthalmopathy was separated from stable hyperthyroidism by the 13-signature model with around 89% sensitivity and 81% to 83% specificity in cross-validation and with 80%/75% in the test set.

The specimen was peripheral blood. The clonotype originates from a man aged 50-59 years with Graves' ophthalmopathy. Donor details come from another sample of the same person, matched by shared clones. The chain joins TRBV20-1 to TRBJ2-6; the D gene is unclear. DNA sequence: TGCAGTGCTAGAGATGAGGCCAGGCGCTACTCTGGGGCCAACGTCCTGACTTTC. It specifies CSARDEARRYSGANVLTF.